Given below is one T cell receptor beta chain in context. Its antigen is unknown. The data were taken from a study of shared clonotypes between healthy human individuals. The study, taken as a whole, reports: The four-donor shared clonotypes exceeded non-shared clonotypes in generation probability, with non-shared ones scoring lower. Sequencing depth was a factor that was expected to affect clonotype sharing among donors.

Original data processing: Junction-only sequences without quality scores came from ImmunoSEQ, so filtering differed. The assay was immunoSEQ multiplex PCR, and TCRdb's table has in-frame clones only and misses some. D and trimming were read from the DNA, whereas the V and J calls and clone size are those reported in that table. The repertoire has some 1.5 million clones, around 98% of them found once; the top ten carry roughly 0.42%. The V segment lost 2 bases and the J segment 8 bases; nucleotides outside the gene matches: 6. The CDR3 is made up of 15 amino acids. Germline assignment: CDR1 SGHVS and CDR2 FQNEAQ.

Sequencing input: naive CD4+ T cells sorted from blood. Subset: CD45RA+ positively selected. V gene TRBV7-8 combines with J gene TRBJ2-2; 9 bases map to TRBD2. The receptor's source is a man aged 25 to 40 in good health. As DNA, the CDR3 is TGTGCCAGCAGCTTAAGACTAGCGGCCTTAGGGGAGCTGTTTTTT. Translated, it gives CASSLRLAALGELFF.